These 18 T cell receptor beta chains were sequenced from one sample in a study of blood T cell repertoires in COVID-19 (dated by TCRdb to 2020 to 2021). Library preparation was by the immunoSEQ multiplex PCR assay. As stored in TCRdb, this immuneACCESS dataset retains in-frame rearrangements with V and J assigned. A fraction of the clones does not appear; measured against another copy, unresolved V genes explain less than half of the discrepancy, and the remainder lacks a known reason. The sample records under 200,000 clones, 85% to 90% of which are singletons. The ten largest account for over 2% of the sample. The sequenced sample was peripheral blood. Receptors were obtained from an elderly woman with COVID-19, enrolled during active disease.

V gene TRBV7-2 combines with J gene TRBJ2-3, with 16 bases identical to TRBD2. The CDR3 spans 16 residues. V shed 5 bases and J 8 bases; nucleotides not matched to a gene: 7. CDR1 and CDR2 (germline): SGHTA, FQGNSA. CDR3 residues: CASSPQGTSGRGTQYF. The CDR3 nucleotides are TGTGCCAGCAGCCCCCAAGGGACTAGCGGGAGGGGTACGCAGTATTTT.

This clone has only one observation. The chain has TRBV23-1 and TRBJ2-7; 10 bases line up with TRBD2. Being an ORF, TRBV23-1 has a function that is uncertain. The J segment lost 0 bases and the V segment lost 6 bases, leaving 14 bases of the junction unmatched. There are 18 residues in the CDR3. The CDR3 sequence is CASRLYSGRSQSSYEQYF. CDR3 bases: TGCGCCAGCAGACTTTATAGCGGGAGGTCACAGAGCTCCTACGAGCAGTACTTC.

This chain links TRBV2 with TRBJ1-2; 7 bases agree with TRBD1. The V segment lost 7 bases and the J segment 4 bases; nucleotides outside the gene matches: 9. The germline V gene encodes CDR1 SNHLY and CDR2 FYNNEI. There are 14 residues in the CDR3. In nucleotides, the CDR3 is TGTGCCAGCAATAGGGACAGTTCGGGCTATGGCTACACCTTC. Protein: CASNRDSSGYGYTF.

Written as DNA, the CDR3 is TGCGCCAGCAATCTAGCGGGAGTCTACAATGAGCAGTTCTTC. Its protein is CASNLAGVYNEQFF. The rearrangement joins TRBV10-2 to TRBJ2-1, with 10 bases aligning to TRBD2. J was trimmed by 3 bases and V by 7 bases; bases with no gene match: 3. Germline V gives CDR1 WSHSY, CDR2 SAAADI. The CDR3 is made up of 14 amino acids.

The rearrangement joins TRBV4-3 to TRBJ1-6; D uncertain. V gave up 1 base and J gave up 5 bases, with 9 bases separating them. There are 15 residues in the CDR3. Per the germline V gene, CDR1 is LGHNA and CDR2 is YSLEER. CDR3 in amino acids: CASSQGISNNSPLHF. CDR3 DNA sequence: TGCGCCAGCAGCCAAGGCATCAGTAATAATTCACCCCTCCACTTT.

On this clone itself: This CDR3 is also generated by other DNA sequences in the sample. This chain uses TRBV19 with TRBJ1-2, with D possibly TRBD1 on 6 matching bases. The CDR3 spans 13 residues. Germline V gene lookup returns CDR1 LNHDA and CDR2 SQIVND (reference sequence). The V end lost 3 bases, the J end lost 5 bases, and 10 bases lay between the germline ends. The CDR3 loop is CASSIGQGYGYTF. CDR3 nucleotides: TGTGCCAGTAGTATTGGCCAGGGGTATGGCTACACCTTC.

The chain's CDR3 is CASSPGFINEKLFF. The CDR3 DNA reads as TGTGCCAGCAGCCCAGGGTTTATTAATGAAAAACTGTTTTTT. The chain joins TRBV3-1 (or the pseudogene TRBV3-2) to TRBJ1-4, with a tentative D call TRBD1 (5 bases). Per the germline V gene, CDR1 is LGHDT and CDR2 is YNNKEL (reference sequence). The CDR3 sequence is 14 residues long. V was trimmed by 4 bases and J by 4 bases, leaving 10 bases between them.

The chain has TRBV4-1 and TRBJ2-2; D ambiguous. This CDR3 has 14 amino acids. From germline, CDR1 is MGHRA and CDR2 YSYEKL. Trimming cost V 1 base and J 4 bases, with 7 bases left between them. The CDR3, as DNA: TGCGCCAGCAGCCAAGCGACGGGCACCGGGGAGCTGTTTTTT. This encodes CASSQATGTGELFF.

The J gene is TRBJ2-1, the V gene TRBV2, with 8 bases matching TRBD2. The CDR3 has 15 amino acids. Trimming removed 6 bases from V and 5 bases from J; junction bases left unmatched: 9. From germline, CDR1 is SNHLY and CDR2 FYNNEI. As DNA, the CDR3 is TGTGCCAGCAGAACCTTAGCGGGATCCCACAATGAGCAGTTCTTC. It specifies CASRTLAGSHNEQFF.

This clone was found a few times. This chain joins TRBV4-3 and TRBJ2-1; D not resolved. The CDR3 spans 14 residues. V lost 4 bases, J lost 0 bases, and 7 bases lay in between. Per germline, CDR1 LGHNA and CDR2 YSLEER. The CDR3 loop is CASSPTTSYNEQFF. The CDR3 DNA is TGCGCCAGCAGCCCCACTACCTCCTACAATGAGCAGTTCTTC.

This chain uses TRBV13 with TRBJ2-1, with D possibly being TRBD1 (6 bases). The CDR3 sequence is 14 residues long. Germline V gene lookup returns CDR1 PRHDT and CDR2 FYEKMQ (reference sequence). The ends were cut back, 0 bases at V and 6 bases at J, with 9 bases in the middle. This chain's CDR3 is CASSLGGAFNEQFF. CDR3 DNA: TGTGCCAGCAGCTTAGGGGGGGCGTTCAATGAGCAGTTCTTC.

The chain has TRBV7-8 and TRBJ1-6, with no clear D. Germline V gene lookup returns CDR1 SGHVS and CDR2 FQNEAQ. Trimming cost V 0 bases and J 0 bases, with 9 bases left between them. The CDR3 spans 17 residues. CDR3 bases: TGTGCCAGCAGCTTAGCCGGGGTTAACTCCTATAATTCACCCCTCCACTTT. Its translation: CASSLAGVNSYNSPLHF.

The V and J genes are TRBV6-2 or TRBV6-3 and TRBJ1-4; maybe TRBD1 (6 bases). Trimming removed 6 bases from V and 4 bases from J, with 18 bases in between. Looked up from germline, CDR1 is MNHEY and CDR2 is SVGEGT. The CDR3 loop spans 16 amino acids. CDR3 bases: TGTGCCAGCAGCCATGGACAGAACCCTTTTAATGAAAAACTGTTTTTT. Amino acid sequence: CASSHGQNPFNEKLFF.

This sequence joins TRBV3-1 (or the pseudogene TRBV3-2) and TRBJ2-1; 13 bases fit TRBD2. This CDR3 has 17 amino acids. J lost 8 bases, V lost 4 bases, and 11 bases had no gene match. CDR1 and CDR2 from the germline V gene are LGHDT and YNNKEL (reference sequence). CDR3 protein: CASSPSLGGLAGYEQFF. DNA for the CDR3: TGTGCCAGCAGCCCCAGTTTGGGGGGACTAGCGGGATATGAGCAGTTCTTC.

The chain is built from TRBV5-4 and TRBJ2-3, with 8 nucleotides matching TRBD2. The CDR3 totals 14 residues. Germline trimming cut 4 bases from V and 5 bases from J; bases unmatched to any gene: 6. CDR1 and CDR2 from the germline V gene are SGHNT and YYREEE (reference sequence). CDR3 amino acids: CASSLGLVQDTQYF. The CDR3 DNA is TGTGCCAGCAGCCTGGGACTAGTCCAAGATACGCAGTATTTT.

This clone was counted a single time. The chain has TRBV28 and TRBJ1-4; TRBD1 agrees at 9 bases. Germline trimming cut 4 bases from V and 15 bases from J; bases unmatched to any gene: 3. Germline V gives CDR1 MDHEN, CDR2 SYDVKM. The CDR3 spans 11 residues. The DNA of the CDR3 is TGTGCCAGCAGTTCGACAGGGGGGGTGTTTTTT. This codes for CASSSTGGVFF.

CDR3 in DNA: TGTGCCAGCAGCCTCTCCTCGGGTGGGAGCACTGAAGCTTTCTTT. Amino acids: CASSLSSGGSTEAFF. The genes are TRBV7-3 and TRBJ1-1; D unclear. CDR1 is SGHTA, CDR2 FQGTGA, per germline. The CDR3 covers 15 residues. Trimming took 5 bases from V and 4 from J, leaving 17 bases between them.

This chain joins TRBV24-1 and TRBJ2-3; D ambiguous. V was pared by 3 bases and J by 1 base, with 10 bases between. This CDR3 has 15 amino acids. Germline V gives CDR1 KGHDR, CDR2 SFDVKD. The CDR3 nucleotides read TGTGCCACCAGTGATATATTAACAGGCACAGATACGCAGTATTTT. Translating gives CATSDILTGTDTQYF.